The text below deals with one TCR beta chain. Its antigen is unidentified. Per the germline V gene, CDR1 is SGHRS and CDR2 is YFSETQ. Trimming removed 4 bases at V and 6 bases at J, with 14 bases between. The CDR3 runs to 14 residues. The sample originates from a study of shared clonotypes between healthy human individuals. Whole-study context: Per-donor plates numbered three CD4 naive, three CD4 memory, two CD8 naive and one CD8 memory. Study-level points and caveats: Around 5% of naive CD4 clonotypes were common to a few donors. Compared with memory subsets, naive subsets generally had larger estimated richness.

Repertoires were generated with immunoSEQ multiplex PCR, while TCRdb's copy carries only in-frame clones and drops some. In the table there are 550,000 to 800,000 clones, less than 85% of which are singletons. Sequencing was done on a sample of memory CD4+ T cells sorted from blood. The subset: CD45RA-negative fraction. The rearrangement links TRBV5-1 to TRBJ2-1, with D tentatively TRBD1 (5 bases). The TCR originated in a woman aged 25 to 45 in good health. This CDR3 is CASSAQVALNEQFF. For the CDR3, the DNA is TGCGCCAGCAGCGCACAGGTAGCTCTCAATGAGCAGTTCTTC.